The 20 T cell receptor beta chains in this list originate from one sample, sequenced in a study of radiotherapy plus CTLA-4 blockade in lung cancer. Assay: immunoSEQ multiplex PCR; the TCRdb copy retains only in-frame clones and omits some. This sample has 90,000 or so clones, with around 82% found just once. The specimen comprised peripheral blood, sampled from a patient treated with radiotherapy plus ipilimumab. These TCRs come from a human donor with non-small cell lung cancer who had stable disease on radiotherapy plus ipilimumab.

This rearrangement joins TRBV4-1 to TRBJ2-3, with TRBD2 as a possible D gene (7 bases). This CDR3 has 19 amino acids. Germline lookup yields CDR1 MGHRA and CDR2 YSYEKL. Trimming shortened V by 0 bases and J by 4 bases, and 23 bases separated the two germline ends. This CDR3 reads CASSQERWSRGASSDTQYF. As DNA, the CDR3 is TGCGCCAGCAGCCAAGAGAGGTGGAGCCGGGGGGCTAGCTCAGATACGCAGTATTTT.

The chain carries TRBV7-9 and TRBJ1-3; 8 positions agree with TRBD1. V lost 5 bases and J lost 6; bases outside the gene matches: 12. The CDR3 is 16 amino acids. CDR1 and CDR2 from the germline V gene are SEHNR and FQNEAQ (reference sequence). CDR3 sequence: CASSGKTGESENTIYF. DNA of the CDR3: TGTGCCAGCAGCGGGAAGACAGGGGAGAGTGAAAACACCATATATTTT.

The genes are TRBV14 and TRBJ2-1; TRBD2 matches at 8 bases. In germline, CDR1 is SGHDN, CDR2 FVKESK. CDR3 length equals 15 residues. After removal of 1 base from V and 6 bases from J, the junction contained 5 bases not matched to a gene. CDR3 nucleotide sequence: TGTGCCAGCAGCCAAGCCGGGACTAGTGTCAATGAGCAGTTCTTC. It yields the protein CASSQAGTSVNEQFF. Supplemented by reference TRBV14 and TRBJ2-1, the full variable domain reads EAGVTQFPSHSVIEKGQTVTLRCDPISGHDNLYWYRRVMGKEIKFLLHFVKESKQDESGMPNNRFLAERTGGTYSTLKVQPAELEDSGVYFCASSQAGTSVNEQFFGPGTRLTVL.

The gene calls are TRBV2 and TRBJ2-1, with D unclear. Trimming took off 6 bases at V and 3 bases at J, with 15 bases between the two ends. CDR1 is SNHLY and CDR2 is FYNNEI in the germline V gene. This CDR3 contains 15 residues. CDR3 sequence reads: CASRAQDGSYNEQFF. Written as DNA, the CDR3 is TGTGCCAGCAGGGCGCAGGACGGCAGCTACAATGAGCAGTTCTTC.

The chain couples TRBV6-1 to TRBJ2-3, with no clear D. CDR1 and CDR2 from the germline V gene are MNHNS and SASEGT. Trimming pared 5 bases from V and 1 base from J, leaving 10 bases between. The CDR3 spans 14 residues. The CDR3 sequence is CASSPITGTDTQYF. The CDR3 DNA sequence: TGTGCCAGCAGTCCCATAACAGGCACAGATACGCAGTATTTT.

This chain links TRBV27 with TRBJ2-2, with TRBD1 matching 7 bases. The CDR3 consists of 15 residues. Looked up from germline, CDR1 is MNHEY and CDR2 is SMNVEV (reference sequence). V gave up 5 bases and J gave up 3 bases; unmatched junction bases: 6. CDR3 coding DNA: TGTGCCAGCAGTCTACTGCAGGGGGACACCGGGGAGCTGTTTTTT. Translated: CASSLLQGDTGELFF.

The chain has TRBV6-1 and TRBJ1-3; 9 bases are shared with TRBD1. With 3 bases clipped from V and 0 bases from J, the junction kept 6 bases outside the gene matches. The CDR3 contains 17 residues. Germline assignment: CDR1 MNHNS and CDR2 SASEGT. CDR3 DNA: TGTGCCAGCAGTGACGGACAGGGGATAATCTCTGGAAACACCATATATTTT. It translates to CASSDGQGIISGNTIYF.

J is TRBJ2-3 and V is TRBV5-4; TRBD2 aligns across 13 bases. This CDR3 has 16 amino acids. From germline, CDR1 is SGHNT and CDR2 YYREEE (reference sequence). Germline trimming cut 4 bases from V and 7 bases from J; bases unmatched to any gene: 9. Here the CDR3 reads CASSAPTSGGLNTQYF. CDR3 sequence (DNA): TGTGCCAGCAGCGCCCCGACTAGCGGGGGGCTAAATACGCAGTATTTT. The full variable domain, completed using reference TRBV5-4 and TRBJ2-3, is ETGVTQSPTHLIKTRGQQVTLRCSSQSGHNTVSWYQQALGQGPQFIFQYYREEENGRGNFPPRFSGLQFPNYSSELNVNALELDDSALYLCASSAPTSGGLNTQYFGPGTRLTVL.

V gene TRBV23-1 combines with J gene TRBJ1-1; tentative D call: TRBD1 (6 bases). TRBV23-1 belongs to the ORF category, with a function that is uncertain. The CDR3 has 16 amino acids. V lost 4 bases, J lost 4 bases, and 19 bases lay in between. In DNA, the CDR3 is TGCGCCAGCAGTCTCTCCGGACAGATGGGGCGCACTGAAGCTTTCTTT. Translated, it gives CASSLSGQMGRTEAFF.

The chain has TRBV4-1 and TRBJ2-5, with a tentative D call TRBD1 (5 bases). There are 16 residues in the CDR3. Trimming left V 1 base short and J 5 bases short, with 17 bases between. Looked up from germline, CDR1 is MGHRA and CDR2 is YSYEKL. CDR3 region: CASSQAGTSGWETQYF. CDR3 DNA sequence: TGCGCCAGCAGCCAAGCCGGCACGTCAGGGTGGGAGACCCAGTACTTC.

This chain connects TRBV18 to TRBJ2-5; D ambiguous. V lost 4 bases, J lost 2 bases, and 11 bases lay in between. The germline V gene encodes CDR1 KGHSH and CDR2 LQKENI. The CDR3 loop spans 14 amino acids. The CDR3 sequence is CASSLYGDQETQYF. The DNA of the CDR3 is TGTGCCAGCTCACTATATGGGGATCAAGAGACCCAGTACTTC.

Only a few counts were recorded for this clone. The rearrangement joins TRBV10-3 to TRBJ1-2, with 7 bases identical to TRBD1. This CDR3 is 13 amino acids long. The V segment lost 10 bases and the J segment 0 bases; nucleotides outside the gene matches: 5. CDR1 ENHRY and CDR2 SYGVKD come from the germline V gene. As DNA, the CDR3 is TGTGCCACCCGGGACAGCACTAACTATGGCTACACCTTC. It encodes CATRDSTNYGYTF.

This clone was seen more than once but under ten times. V and J are TRBV9 and TRBJ2-6; D is undetermined. V lost 0 bases and J 0 bases, leaving 7 bases between the germline ends. From germline, CDR1 is SGDLS and CDR2 YYNGEE. This CDR3 region has 16 residues. The CDR3 protein is CASSVAAISGANVLTF. As DNA, the CDR3 is TGTGCCAGCAGCGTAGCGGCTATCTCTGGGGCCAACGTCCTGACTTTC.

This clone came up a few times. The chain has TRBV28 and TRBJ2-6; no definite D call. CDR1 is MDHEN, CDR2 SYDVKM, per germline. The ends were cut back, 6 bases at V and 0 bases at J, with 3 bases in the middle. The CDR3 length is 13 residues. The CDR3 sequence: CASRISGANVLTF. The CDR3 DNA sequence: TGTGCCAGCAGGATCTCTGGGGCCAACGTCCTGACTTTC.

This clone was detected a few times. The chain has TRBV5-4 and TRBJ2-7; 10 bases fit TRBD1. The V and J ends lost 4 bases and 4 bases, in that order; junction bases with no gene match: 5. The germline gives CDR1 SGHNT, CDR2 YYREEE (reference sequence). The CDR3 extends over 14 amino acids. CDR3 sequence (DNA): TGTGCCAGCAGCCCCGACAGGGGGCGATACGAGCAGTACTTC. Its translation: CASSPDRGRYEQYF.

Comment on this clone: Within the sample, other DNA sequences also encode this same CDR3. This chain joins TRBV27 and TRBJ2-1; D gene unclear. Trimming cost V 2 bases and J 7 bases, with 9 bases left between them. The CDR3 is 13 amino acids. Per germline, CDR1 MNHEY and CDR2 SMNVEV (reference sequence). CDR3 in amino acids: CASSLSWGNEQFF. DNA of the CDR3: TGTGCCAGCAGTTTAAGTTGGGGAAATGAGCAGTTCTTC.

V is TRBV5-1 and J is TRBJ2-4; 11 positions agree with TRBD1. CDR1 and CDR2 (germline): SGHRS, YFSETQ. The CDR3 loop spans 14 amino acids. The ends lost 3 bases at V and 9 bases at J; junction bases unmatched: 5. CDR3 DNA sequence: TGCGCCAGCAGCTCCGCCGGGACAGGGGGCATTCAGTACTTC. It yields the protein CASSSAGTGGIQYF.

J is TRBJ1-5 and V is TRBV30; tentatively, D is TRBD1 (5 bases). The ends were cut back, 2 bases at V and 7 bases at J, with 12 bases in the middle. CDR3 size: 13 residues. The germline V gene has CDR1 GTSNPN and CDR2 SVGIG (reference sequence). The DNA of the CDR3 is TGTGCCTGGAGTCCAACTGGGGGGCAGCCCCAGCATTTT. As protein: CAWSPTGGQPQHF.

This clone was seen only once. This chain joins TRBV2 and TRBJ1-4; D not resolved. V gave up 6 bases and J gave up 0 bases, with 11 bases separating them. The CDR3 totals 15 residues. Germline CDR1 and CDR2: SNHLY and FYNNEI. Here the CDR3 reads CASSSGPATNEKLFF. In DNA, the CDR3 is TGTGCCAGCAGCTCCGGACCTGCAACTAATGAAAAACTGTTTTTT.

This chain joins TRBV7-9 and TRBJ1-6; D is unclear. The V end lost 4 bases, the J end lost 9 bases, and 16 bases lay between the germline ends. This CDR3 spans 15 amino acids. Germline loops: CDR1 SEHNR, CDR2 FQNEAQ (reference sequence). CDR3 amino acids: CASSSSLAGFSPLHF. DNA for the CDR3: TGTGCCAGCAGCTCCTCCCTGGCCGGTTTTTCACCCCTCCACTTT.